The clone carrying this T cell receptor beta chain was seen only a few times. Expressed TCRB transcripts got sequenced, as all isolated RNA was reverse transcribed. The protocol was immunoSEQ multiplex PCR, while the TCRdb copy is restricted to in-frame clones and leaves out a portion. This table holds 250,000 to 400,000 clones, about 15% found once. This record comes from a study of beta chain features in type 1 diabetes. Study background: The study found patients and healthy donors alike in age, gender and cell yields.

Trimming took off 6 bases at V and 2 bases at J, with 16 bases between the two ends. This CDR3 is built from 15 residues. Germline values: CDR1 SGHDT, CDR2 YYEEEE. Sequencing input: central memory CD4+ T cells from blood. This chain uses TRBV5-6 with TRBJ2-3; no reliable D call. The receptor's source is a man aged 25-45 years in good health. The CDR3 region is CASNPPPGLTDTQYF. In nucleotides, the CDR3 is TGTGCCAGCAACCCCCCACCGGGCCTCACAGATACGCAGTATTTT. The variable domain in full, completed from reference TRBV5-6 and TRBJ2-3, reads DAGVTQSPTHLIKTRGQQVTLRCSPKSGHDTVSWYQQALGQGPQFIFQYYEEEERQRGNFPDRFSGHQFPNYSSELNVNALLLGDSALYLCASNPPPGLTDTQYFGPGTRLTVL.